The source of this TCR beta chain is a study of blood T cell repertoires in COVID-19. Study-wide background: Acute and convalescent COVID-19 samples came from the United States, Italy and Spain. PBMCs, B-cell-depleted T cells, or T cells provided the cDNA or gDNA that made up the material.

Original processing methods: By means of reference gene primer amplification, nucleated cell counts were estimated. Assay used: immunoSEQ multiplex PCR; TCRdb lists only in-frame clones, some missing. From that table come the V and J calls and clone size; the DNA was used to work out D and trimming. The data contain 90,000 to 120,000 clones, approximately 79% of them singletons. This clone came up a few times. The germline CDR1 and CDR2 sequences are MRHNA and SNTAGT. The CDR3 length is 19 residues. V was trimmed by 0 bases and J by 5 bases, leaving 25 bases between them. Sequenced material: peripheral blood. The V call is TRBV6-4, the J call TRBJ1-2; D is possibly TRBD1 (5 bases). The sequence derives from a man in his 70s with active or convalescent COVID-19. CDR3 region: CASSDSLGGTELDPYGYTF. DNA of the CDR3: TGTGCCAGCAGTGACTCCCTTGGGGGGACGGAATTAGACCCTTATGGCTACACCTTC.